This TCR beta chain derives from a study of T-cell memory formation after mild COVID-19. On the study more broadly: There were largely donor-specific TCR clusters.

Germline CDR1 is LGHDT and CDR2 is YNNKEL (reference sequence). The trim removed 3 bases at V and 4 bases at J, leaving 8 bases unmatched. The CDR3 runs to 17 residues. As regards this clonotype: Its cognate antigen is unknown.

Points from the study as a whole: Balance between CD4 and CD8 was seen in clones contracting day 15 to 85, and a CD4+ lean was seen in later expanders. Some clones that responded turned up in pre-infection memory, which suggests that cross-reactive memory joined in.

TCR alpha and TCR beta cDNA libraries carrying sample barcodes and UMIs were produced by 5'RACE using constant-segment primers. Each CDR3 protein is one row after TCRdb ran MiXCR on the 5' RACE reads. The sample lists 150,000 to 200,000 distinct CDR3 sequences, approximately 14% occurring once. The sequenced material came from PBMCs or a T cell subset sorted from them (not recorded which). The V and J genes are TRBV3-1 and TRBJ2-1; 11 bases line up with TRBD2. The TCR was taken from an adult woman who had mild COVID-19 (a few samples of this study predate the infection). Cell type and time point are not known. DNA of the CDR3: TGTGCCAGCAGCCAGTCGTCCGGGACTAGCGGATACAATGAGCAGTTCTTC. Residues: CASSQSSGTSGYNEQFF.